The 17 T cell receptor beta chains reported below all come from one sample, sequenced in a study of blood T cell repertoires in COVID-19. Method: immunoSEQ multiplex PCR; TCRdb's copy keeps in-frame clones and lacks some. The sample has approximately 80,000 clones, about 76% seen once. Sample: peripheral blood. Receptor source: an older man with acute or convalescent COVID-19.

The chain's CDR3 is CASGSSGSTDTQYF. In DNA form, the CDR3 reads TGTGCTAGTGGTTCCTCGGGGAGCACAGATACGCAGTATTTT. This chain connects TRBV12-5 to TRBJ2-3, with D maybe TRBD2 (5 bases). CDR1 and CDR2 (germline): LGHNT, FRNRAP. Trimming cost V 4 bases and J 0 bases, with 8 bases left between them. The CDR3 length is 14 residues.

The rearrangement links TRBV9 to TRBJ2-3; TRBD2 matches 15 bases. The CDR3 consists of 17 residues. Unmatched junction bases numbered 3, after V lost 0 bases and J lost 4 bases. Per germline, CDR1 SGDLS and CDR2 YYNGEE. The CDR3 DNA reads as TGTGCCAGCAGCGTAGGAGGGACTAGCGGGAGGCCAGATACGCAGTATTTT. This encodes CASSVGGTSGRPDTQYF.

V usage is TRBV7-9 and J usage is TRBJ1-2; D is unclear. The CDR3 runs 13 residues. The V gene lost 1 base and the J gene lost 5 bases, with 8 bases spanning the gap. In germline, CDR1 is SEHNR, CDR2 FQNEAQ (reference sequence). The CDR3 protein is CASSLESAYGYTF. The CDR3 DNA sequence: TGTGCCAGCAGCTTAGAGAGCGCGTATGGCTACACCTTC.

This rearrangement joins TRBV7-2 to TRBJ1-2; D gene ambiguous. Per germline, CDR1 SGHTA and CDR2 FQGNSA. Trimming took 5 bases from V and 5 from J, leaving 15 bases between them. This CDR3 is 14 amino acids long. CDR3 residues: CASSPTSSAYGYTF. CDR3 bases: TGTGCCAGCAGCCCCACTTCCTCCGCTTATGGCTACACCTTC.

This sequence joins TRBV3-1 (or the pseudogene TRBV3-2) and TRBJ1-1, with 7 bases identical to TRBD1. CDR3 length equals 14 residues. The germline V gene has CDR1 LGHDT and CDR2 YNNKEL (reference sequence). The V gene end was trimmed by 1 base and the J gene end by 6 bases; junction bases not matched to a gene: 5. The DNA of the CDR3 is TGTGCCAGCAGCCAAGCCCTACAGGGGCCTGAAGCTTTCTTT. Its protein is CASSQALQGPEAFF.

The V and J genes are TRBV11-2 and TRBJ1-4, with TRBD1 as a possible D gene (6 bases). Germline V lookup: CDR1 SGHAT, CDR2 FQNNGV. The CDR3 is made up of 15 amino acids. Trimming shortened V by 1 base and J by 8 bases, and 14 bases separated the two germline ends. CDR3 residues: CASSLARQGYEKLFF. In DNA form, the CDR3 reads TGTGCCAGCAGCTTAGCTCGGCAGGGGTACGAAAAACTGTTTTTT.

The chain is built from TRBV5-5 and TRBJ2-1; TRBD2 matches at 9 bases. Unmatched junction bases numbered 4, after V lost 2 bases and J lost 4 bases. This CDR3 has 15 amino acids. Germline V gene data show CDR1 as SGHKS and CDR2 as YYEKEE (reference sequence). The CDR3: CASSLGLASYNEQFF. The CDR3, as DNA: TGTGCCAGCAGCTTAGGACTAGCGAGTTACAATGAGCAGTTCTTC. The full variable domain, rest sourced from reference TRBV5-5 and TRBJ2-1, is DAGVTQSPTHLIKTRGQQVTLRCSPISGHKSVSWYQQVLGQGPQFIFQYYEKEERGRGNFPDRFSARQFPNYSSELNVNALLLGDSALYLCASSLGLASYNEQFFGPGTRLTVL.

J is TRBJ1-5 and V is TRBV19; 9 nucleotides match TRBD1. J gave up 0 bases and V 8 bases, and 5 bases lay outside the gene matches. Germline CDR1 LNHDA, CDR2 SQIVND (reference sequence). This CDR3 has 15 residues. CDR3 loop: CASQQGANSNQPQHF. CDR3 sequence (DNA): TGTGCCAGTCAACAGGGGGCAAATAGCAATCAGCCCCAGCATTTT.

In its sample, this clone was seen once. The chain couples TRBV30 to TRBJ1-2; weak D call: TRBD1 (6 bases). Trimming left V 5 bases short and J 8 bases short, with 21 bases between. The CDR3 contains 14 residues. The germline CDR1 and CDR2 sequences are GTSNPN and SVGIG (reference sequence). This chain's CDR3 is CAWVHTHRAHGYTF. In DNA form, the CDR3 reads TGTGCCTGGGTTCACACCCACAGGGCCCACGGCTACACCTTC. Supplemented by reference TRBV30 and TRBJ1-2, the full variable domain reads SQTIHQWPATLVQPVGSPLSLECTVEGTSNPNLYWYRQAAGRGLQLLFYSVGIGQISSEVPQNLSASRPQDRQFILSSKKLLLSDSGFYLCAWVHTHRAHGYTFGSGTRLTVV.

The chain joins TRBV5-1 to TRBJ1-4; 7 nucleotides agree with TRBD1. This CDR3 contains 16 residues. Germline V gene sequence: CDR1 SGHRS, CDR2 YFSETQ. V lost 0 bases, J lost 0 bases, and 2 bases stayed unmatched. The CDR3 spells CASSLGQGTTNEKLFF. In DNA, the CDR3 is TGCGCCAGCAGCTTGGGACAGGGAACAACTAATGAAAAACTGTTTTTT.

This chain uses TRBV7-3 with TRBJ2-7; TRBD1 agrees at 9 bases. This CDR3 spans 15 amino acids. Germline assignment: CDR1 SGHTA and CDR2 FQGTGA. J gave up 3 bases and V 3 bases, and 6 bases lay outside the gene matches. The CDR3 DNA reads as TGTGCCAGCAGCTTCTCGGGGGGACAGGGCTACGAGCAGTACTTC. Translating gives CASSFSGGQGYEQYF.

This chain joins TRBV7-3 and TRBJ1-1, with 12 positions matching TRBD1. The CDR3 has 18 residues. V was clipped by 2 bases and J by 5 bases; unmatched bases: 12. Germline CDR1 and CDR2: SGHTA and FQGTGA. CDR3 DNA: TGTGCCAGCAGCTTATCCGGGACAGGGGGCGAGGGTTGGACTGAAGCTTTCTTT. Amino acid sequence: CASSLSGTGGEGWTEAFF.

In its sample, this clone was seen once. This sequence joins TRBV28 and TRBJ2-7, with a weak D call TRBD1 (6 bases). Trimming stripped 0 bases from V and 3 bases from J, with 9 bases between. Germline V gene sequence: CDR1 MDHEN, CDR2 SYDVKM. The CDR3 has 14 residues. The CDR3 nucleotides read TGTGCCAGCAGTTTATGGGACAGATTCTACGAGCAGTACTTC. Protein product: CASSLWDRFYEQYF.

The V and J genes are TRBV29-1 and TRBJ2-5; the match to TRBD1 covers 8 bases. Germline V gives CDR1 SQVTM, CDR2 ANQGSEA. The CDR3 extends over 14 amino acids. V lost 3 bases and J lost 5; bases outside the gene matches: 8. The DNA of the CDR3 is TGCAGCGTTGACACAGGGGGATTAGGTGAGACCCAGTACTTC. This codes for CSVDTGGLGETQYF.

A single count supports this clone. This rearrangement joins TRBV5-1 to TRBJ2-7; 8 bases match TRBD1. Germline values: CDR1 SGHRS, CDR2 YFSETQ. The ends lost 2 bases at V and 8 bases at J; junction bases unmatched: 3. CDR3 length equals 12 residues. The CDR3 bases are TGCGCCAGCAGCTTCGGACAGGGAAAGCAGTACTTC. This gives the protein CASSFGQGKQYF.

The genes are TRBV5-1 and TRBJ2-5; 9 nucleotides agree with TRBD1. J lost 1 base, V lost 4 bases, and 5 bases had no gene match. The germline CDR1 and CDR2 sequences are SGHRS and YFSETQ. The CDR3 spans 15 residues. The CDR3 reads CASSRDRVTQETQYF. In DNA, the CDR3 is TGCGCCAGCAGCCGGGACAGGGTGACCCAAGAGACCCAGTACTTC. Drawing the rest from reference TRBV5-1 and TRBJ2-5, the complete variable domain is KAGVTQTPRYLIKTRGQQVTLSCSPISGHRSVSWYQQTPGQGLQFLFEYFSETQRNKGNFPGRFSGRQFSNSRSEMNVSTLELGDSALYLCASSRDRVTQETQYFGPGTRLLVL.

The chain couples TRBV7-2 to TRBJ2-2; D is ambiguous. There are 14 residues in the CDR3. Germline-derived CDR1 and CDR2 are SGHTA and FQGNSA. V gave up 3 bases and J gave up 1 base, with 6 bases separating them. CDR3 in DNA: TGTGCCAGCAGCTTTAGACAGAACACCGGGGAGCTGTTTTTT. This sequence encodes CASSFRQNTGELFF.